This passage covers 19 T cell receptor beta chains from one sample sequenced in a study of spatial heterogeneity in lung cancer. Time point denoted: sample taken at primary tumor resection. Whole RNA, isolated from tumor, nontumor lung or frozen PBMC, was sequenced without prior sorting. TCRdb called the 5' RACE reads again in MiXCR, with one record for every CDR3 protein. The sample lists approximately 13,000 distinct CDR3 sequences; more than 4.5% were seen once. This specimen was lung tumor tissue, taken at surgery. The receptors here all came from a human donor with early-stage non-small cell lung cancer.

This clonotype was recorded at least ten times. This beta chain is a stray read from a library made for alpha chains; its abundance is not meaningful. V gene TRBV2 combines with J gene TRBJ2-1; possible D gene TRBD1, 6 bases. The CDR3 is 14 residues long. CDR1 is SNHLY and CDR2 is FYNNEI in the germline V gene. V lost 1 base and J 4 bases, leaving 8 bases between the germline ends. CDR3 loop: CASSEGQVYNEQFF. The CDR3 nucleotides read TGTGCCAGCAGTGAAGGACAGGTTTACAATGAGCAGTTCTTC.

This clonotype was seen ten or more times. The size of this beta chain means little, since it is a stray read in a library made for alpha chains. This CDR3 is CASSTRDRDVQPQHF. CDR3 coding DNA: TGTGCCAGTAGTACGCGGGACAGGGATGTTCAGCCCCAGCATTTT. J is TRBJ1-5 and V is TRBV19; 9 nucleotides match TRBD1. V dropped 4 bases and J dropped 6; count of bases not matched to a gene: 7. Germline V gene sequence: CDR1 LNHDA, CDR2 SQIVND (reference sequence). The CDR3 extends over 15 amino acids. Full variable domain (rest looked up from reference TRBV19 and TRBJ1-5): DGGITQSPKYLFRKEGQNVTLSCEQNLNHDAMYWYRQDPGQGLRLIYYSQIVNDFQKGDIAEGYSVSREKKESFPLTVTSAQKNPTAFYLCASSTRDRDVQPQHFGDGTRLSIL.

This clonotype was picked up a small number of times. With the library built for alpha chains, this beta chain is off target and its frequency is not meaningful. The J gene is TRBJ2-1, the V gene TRBV9; TRBD2 matches 8 bases. The CDR3 length is 14 residues. The J segment lost 8 bases and the V segment lost 3 bases, leaving 7 bases of the junction unmatched. Germline assignment: CDR1 SGDLS and CDR2 YYNGEE. The DNA for the CDR3 is TGTGCCAGCAGCGCCCGACTAGCGAGGGATGAGCAGTTCTTC. Translating gives CASSARLARDEQFF.

This clonotype has only a few counts. With the library built for alpha chains, this beta chain is off target and its frequency is not meaningful. The chain has TRBV12-3 or TRBV12-4 and TRBJ1-4; TRBD1 matches 8 bases. V shed 4 bases, J shed 4 bases, and the junction held 2 bases outside the gene matches. The CDR3 sequence is 14 residues long. The CDR3 here is CASSSGQGNEKLFF. CDR3 in DNA: TGTGCCAGCAGTTCCGGACAGGGTAATGAAAAACTGTTTTTT.

At least ten counts were recorded for this clonotype. This beta chain lies outside the target of a library built for alpha chains; its clone size means little. The CDR3 bases are TGTGCCACCCAGGGGACAGGCGATGGGGGATATTCACCCCTCCACTTT. Translating gives CATQGTGDGGYSPLHF. V gene TRBV6-5 combines with J gene TRBJ1-6; 8 bases align to TRBD1. V trimming: 10 bases; J trimming: 8 bases; junction bases outside the gene matches: 16. This CDR3 spans 16 amino acids. Germline lookup yields CDR1 MNHEY and CDR2 SVGAGI.

This clonotype was counted at least ten times. For a library built for alpha chains, this beta chain is a stray read; little rests on its size. The chain combines TRBV13 with TRBJ2-7; D is uncertain. Germline V gene data show CDR1 as PRHDT and CDR2 as FYEKMQ (reference sequence). This CDR3 is built from 12 residues. The V end lost 4 bases, the J end lost 0 bases, and 4 bases lay between the germline ends. The CDR3 loop reads CASSSGSYEQYV. The CDR3 coding sequence is TGTGCCAGCAGCTCGGGCTCCTACGAGCAGTACGTC.

In this sample, this clonotype turned up many times. Little can be read into the size of this beta chain, an off-target read in a library designed for alpha chains. The J gene is TRBJ2-7, the V gene TRBV9, with 7 bases identical to TRBD1. Germline assignment: CDR1 SGDLS and CDR2 YYNGEE. Losses at the gene ends were 3 bases for V and 6 bases for J; bases not matched to a gene: 15. This CDR3 contains 16 residues. CDR3 region: CASSADSGTVSSEQYF. The CDR3 nucleotides read TGTGCCAGCAGCGCCGATTCCGGGACAGTTTCCAGCGAGCAGTACTTC.

Ten or more counts support this clonotype. A library prepared for alpha chains yielded this beta chain as an off-target read; its size is of little meaning. The J gene is TRBJ2-7, the V gene TRBV18; D call uncertain. Trimming removed 5 bases from V and 2 bases from J, with 4 bases in between. Germline assignment: CDR1 KGHSH and CDR2 LQKENI. This CDR3 spans 11 amino acids. The CDR3 nucleotides are TGTGCCAGCTCAAGCCCCTACGAGCAGTACTTC. This encodes CASSSPYEQYF.

In its sample, this clonotype was seen a few times. This beta chain is off target for a library built for alpha chains, so its abundance means little. The chain carries TRBV6-2 or TRBV6-3 and TRBJ2-4; TRBD2 aligns across 10 bases. J was trimmed by 4 bases and V by 5 bases; bases with no gene match: 5. The CDR3 has 15 amino acids. CDR1 is MNHEY and CDR2 is SVGEGT in the germline V gene. CDR3 sequence (DNA): TGTGCCAGCAGTAACCCGACTAGCGGGAAAAACATTCAGTACTTC. Protein sequence: CASSNPTSGKNIQYF.

This clonotype has at least ten counts. This beta chain lies outside the target of a library built for alpha chains; its clone size means little. The chain uses TRBV11-3 and TRBJ2-1, with a possible D match to TRBD2 (6 bases). Germline CDR1 SGHNT, CDR2 YENEEA. Trimming cost V 1 base and J 0 bases, with 13 bases left between them. This CDR3 spans 17 amino acids. The CDR3 DNA follows: TGTGCCAGCAGCTTAGGGGCTTTCGGGAGCTCCTACAATGAGCAGTTCTTC. Encoded protein: CASSLGAFGSSYNEQFF. Variable domain in full (rest from reference TRBV11-3 and TRBJ2-1): EAGVVQSPRYKIIEKKQPVAFWCNPISGHNTLYWYLQNLGQGPELLIRYENEEAVDDSQLPKDRFSAERLKGVDSTLKIQPAELGDSAVYLCASSLGAFGSSYNEQFFGPGTRLTVL.

By share, this clonotype ranks as hyperexpanded (1% or more). This beta chain is a stray sequence in a library constructed for alpha chains; its clone size is not meaningful. This chain joins TRBV2 and TRBJ2-4; D possibly corresponds to TRBD2 (5 bases). The germline V gene has CDR1 SNHLY and CDR2 FYNNEI. The CDR3 runs to 15 residues. Trimming took off 6 bases at V and 0 bases at J, with 12 bases between the two ends. The CDR3 sequence is CASSGGRIAKNIQYF. CDR3 bases: TGTGCCAGCAGCGGAGGCCGGATAGCCAAAAACATTCAGTACTTC.

This clonotype was observed at least ten times. In a library made to pick up alpha chains, this beta chain is a stray read with a size that means little. V and J are TRBV4-1 and TRBJ2-1; 7 bases match TRBD2. The CDR3 extends over 17 amino acids. Trimming cost V 0 bases and J 4 bases; bases outside gene matches: 9. From germline, CDR1 is MGHRA and CDR2 YSYEKL. CDR3 nucleotide sequence: TGCGCCAGCAGCCAAGAAGGGAACCAGCGGGGATACAATGAGCAGTTCTTC. This translates into CASSQEGNQRGYNEQFF.

Ten or more counts support this clonotype. This beta chain lies outside the target of a library built for alpha chains; its clone size means little. V is TRBV7-9 and J is TRBJ1-1, with D hard to call. Trimming left V 3 bases short and J 6 bases short, with 11 bases between. The germline CDR1 and CDR2 sequences are SEHNR and FQNEAQ (reference sequence). This CDR3 region has 13 residues. The chain's CDR3 is CASSFFIGAEAFF. CDR3 coding DNA: TGTGCCAGCAGCTTCTTTATTGGGGCTGAAGCTTTCTTT.

In this sample, this clonotype turned up many times. A library prepared for alpha chains yielded this beta chain as an off-target read; its size is of little meaning. The J gene is TRBJ2-7, the V gene TRBV20-1; no definite D call. The V end lost 6 bases, the J end lost 5 bases, and 17 bases lay between the germline ends. The germline V gene has CDR1 DFQATT and CDR2 SNEGSKA (reference sequence). The CDR3 has 13 residues. The CDR3 is CSAPTLQTHEQYF. CDR3 coding DNA: TGCAGTGCCCCAACCCTGCAGACCCACGAGCAGTACTTC.

This clonotype was counted ten times or more. The library was designed around alpha chains, so this beta chain is a stray read whose abundance carries little weight. This rearrangement joins TRBV10-3 to TRBJ2-3; 8 bases line up with TRBD2. CDR3 length: 14 amino acids. With V trimmed by 8 bases and J by 5 bases, 9 bases remained unmatched. Germline V CDR1 and CDR2: ENHRY, SYGVKD. In DNA form, the CDR3 reads TGTGCCATCTCTCCACGGGAGGGCCAAGATACGCAGTATTTT. As protein: CAISPREGQDTQYF.

This clonotype appeared many times. Little can be read into the size of this beta chain, an off-target read in a library designed for alpha chains. The gene calls are TRBV19 and TRBJ2-7, with 10 positions matching TRBD1. CDR1 is LNHDA and CDR2 is SQIVND in the germline V gene (reference sequence). V shed 7 bases, J shed 6 bases, and the junction held 9 bases outside the gene matches. There are 14 residues in the CDR3. The CDR3 region has the DNA TGTGCCAGTACTCCGGGACAGGGGTCGTTCGAGCAGTACTTC. This sequence encodes CASTPGQGSFEQYF.

This clonotype was seen ten or more times. With the library built for alpha chains, this beta chain is off target and its frequency is not meaningful. The V call is TRBV30, the J call TRBJ1-1; a weak D match, TRBD1 (5 bases). This CDR3 comprises 14 residues. The ends were cut back, 2 bases at V and 4 bases at J, with 14 bases in the middle. The germline CDR1 and CDR2 sequences are GTSNPN and SVGIG (reference sequence). Here the CDR3 DNA reads TGTGCCTGGAGTCGTCCCGGCAGGGCCACTGAAGCTTTCTTT. This sequence encodes CAWSRPGRATEAFF.

This clonotype was counted ten times or more. This beta chain slipped into a library made for alpha chains as a stray read, so its size is not meaningful. This chain joins TRBV9 and TRBJ2-5, with D unclear. CDR1 and CDR2 (germline): SGDLS, YYNGEE. The CDR3 is 15 residues long. With 3 bases removed from V and 5 bases from J, the gap between germline ends came to 17 bases. The CDR3 sequence: CASSETPRHLETQYF. DNA of the CDR3: TGTGCCAGCAGCGAGACCCCGAGACATTTGGAGACCCAGTACTTC.

This clonotype was counted at least ten times. At one end, the junction sequence differs from germline, possibly due to a read error. Being off target in a library aimed at alpha chains, this beta chain has a size of little meaning. The chain couples TRBV10-3 to TRBJ1-5; 7 bases map to TRBD1. Germline V gene sequence: CDR1 ENHRY, CDR2 SYGVKD. This CDR3 contains 13 residues. The CDR3 DNA follows: TGTGCCACCAGTCGACAGGGAGATCAGCCCCAGCATTTT. Translation: CATSRQGDQPQHF.